The next 21 T cell receptor beta chains were all read from a single sample in a study of T cell repertoires in cytomegalovirus infection. These TCRs' antigens remain unknown. TCRdb independently ran MiXCR on the reads; one entry per CDR3 protein. The sample lists approximately 910,000 distinct CDR3 sequences, less than 35% occurring once. Specimen: cultured CD8+ T cells from PBMCs, collected from culture after CMV antigen stimulation. The receptors here all came from a human donor in good health (CMV status not recorded). Some clones in this sample may be carry-over from other donors' samples.

The chain combines TRBV5-4 with TRBJ1-4, with D perhaps TRBD1 (6 bases). This CDR3 region has 14 residues. Germline V gene sequence: CDR1 SGHNT, CDR2 YYREEE (reference sequence). V dropped 4 bases and J dropped 8 bases, with 15 bases sitting between them. CDR3 DNA sequence: TGTGCCAGCAGCCCACAAAGCGGGACAGAAAAACTGTTTTTT. This gives the protein CASSPQSGTEKLFF.

This rearrangement joins TRBV9 to TRBJ2-5; no clear D gene. The V and J ends lost 0 bases and 5 bases respectively, with 14 bases between them. The germline CDR1 and CDR2 sequences are SGDLS and YYNGEE. The CDR3 spans 15 residues. The CDR3 DNA follows: TGTGCCAGCAGCGTAGAAGGCCGGGTCGAGGAGACCCAGTACTTC. Translated: CASSVEGRVEETQYF.

CDR3 nucleotide sequence: TGCAGCGTTGAAGTCAGGGGAGGTGGCTACACCTTC. Translated: CSVEVRGGGYTF. The chain uses TRBV29-1 and TRBJ1-2, with a possible D match to TRBD1 (6 bases). The ends were cut back, 1 base at V and 7 bases at J, with 10 bases in the middle. This CDR3 comprises 12 residues. From germline, CDR1 is SQVTM and CDR2 ANQGSEA.

This chain uses TRBV11-2 with TRBJ2-3, with 13 bases matching TRBD2. The CDR3 is 16 residues long. The germline CDR1 and CDR2 sequences are SGHAT and FQNNGV. V trimming: 6 bases; J trimming: 0 bases; junction bases outside the gene matches: 3. CDR3 protein: CASRLAGGPSTDTQYF. CDR3 in DNA: TGTGCCAGCAGACTAGCGGGGGGGCCTAGCACAGATACGCAGTATTTT.

The chain employs TRBV29-1 and TRBJ1-1; the D is unclear. Germline CDR1 and CDR2: SQVTM and ANQGSEA. Trimming shortened V by 7 bases and J by 7 bases, and 13 bases separated the two germline ends. The CDR3 consists of 11 residues. CDR3 DNA: TGCAGCGATAACCGGGAGATTGAAGCTTTCTTT. Translation: CSDNREIEAFF.

The chain is built from TRBV28 and TRBJ2-2; the match to TRBD2 covers 16 bases. V was clipped by 6 bases and J by 5 bases; unmatched bases: 6. There are 17 residues in the CDR3. Germline loops: CDR1 MDHEN, CDR2 SYDVKM. The CDR3 nucleotides read TGTGCCAGCAGGGGACTAGCGGGGGGGCCAAGGACCGGGGAGCTGTTTTTT. Amino acid sequence: CASRGLAGGPRTGELFF. Supplemented by reference TRBV28 and TRBJ2-2, the full variable domain reads DVKVTQSSRYLVKRTGEKVFLECVQDMDHENMFWYRQDPGLGLRLIYFSYDVKMKEKGDIPEGYSVSREKKERFSLILESASTNQTSMYLCASRGLAGGPRTGELFFGEGSRLTVL.

The rearrangement joins TRBV5-4 to TRBJ2-7, with D unresolved. This CDR3 spans 13 amino acids. Germline assignment: CDR1 SGHNT and CDR2 YYREEE (reference sequence). This CDR3 is CANSLTGSYEQYV. As DNA, the CDR3 is TGTGCCAACAGCCTGACCGGCTCCTACGAGCAGTACGTC.

The V gene is TRBV7-9, the J gene TRBJ1-1; 10 nucleotides agree with TRBD1. This CDR3 is 16 amino acids long. The germline gives CDR1 SEHNR, CDR2 FQNEAQ (reference sequence). With V trimmed by 5 bases and J by 6 bases, 12 bases remained unmatched. CDR3 loop: CASSRTGGRDLAEAFF. CDR3 in DNA: TGTGCCAGCAGCAGGACAGGGGGACGGGATTTAGCTGAAGCTTTCTTT.

At least ten counts were recorded for this clonotype. The rearrangement links TRBV7-9 to TRBJ2-1; D remains unclear. V dropped 6 bases and J dropped 2 bases, with 8 bases sitting between them. Germline V lookup: CDR1 SEHNR, CDR2 FQNEAQ (reference sequence). The CDR3 loop spans 13 amino acids. In DNA form, the CDR3 reads TGTGCCAGCAGTGGATCTACCTACAATGAGCAGTTCTTC. Translation gives CASSGSTYNEQFF.

The chain links TRBV13 to TRBJ2-3; 12 bases match TRBD2. The germline V gene has CDR1 PRHDT and CDR2 FYEKMQ (reference sequence). The CDR3 loop spans 19 amino acids. V trimming: 4 bases; J trimming: 0 bases; junction bases outside the gene matches: 11. As DNA, the CDR3 is TGTGCCAGCAGCTCCTCGACTAGCGGGGGCCTACTGAGCACAGATACGCAGTATTTT. Residues: CASSSSTSGGLLSTDTQYF. Drawing the rest from reference TRBV13 and TRBJ2-3, the complete variable domain is AAGVIQSPRHLIKEKRETATLKCYPIPRHDTVYWYQQGPGQDPQFLISFYEKMQSDKGSIPDRFSAQQFSDYHSELNMSSLELGDSALYFCASSSSTSGGLLSTDTQYFGPGTRLTVL.

At least ten counts were recorded for this clonotype. The rearrangement joins TRBV12-3 or TRBV12-4 to TRBJ1-2; maybe TRBD1 (6 bases). Trimming removed 4 bases at V and 5 bases at J, with 11 bases between. The CDR3 runs 13 residues. CDR3 DNA sequence: TGTGCCAGCAGTTGGACAGAGACGTATGGCTACACCTTC. This sequence encodes CASSWTETYGYTF.

The sample holds a few counts of this clonotype. The gene calls are TRBV6-1 and TRBJ1-5; weak D call: TRBD1 (6 bases). The CDR3 consists of 14 residues. Trimming took 6 bases from V and 2 from J, leaving 11 bases between them. Germline CDR1 is MNHNS and CDR2 is SASEGT. CDR3 residues: CASSDWTGNQPQHF. The CDR3 DNA sequence: TGTGCCAGCAGCGACTGGACAGGCAATCAGCCCCAGCATTTT.

The chain recombines TRBV27 with TRBJ2-7; 7 positions agree with TRBD1. The V segment lost 3 bases and the J segment 0 bases; nucleotides outside the gene matches: 8. The CDR3 contains 16 residues. Germline CDR1 reads MNHEY; CDR2 reads SMNVEV (reference sequence). CDR3 DNA sequence: TGTGCCAGCAGTTTCACAGGGGCTAGTAGCTCCTACGAGCAGTACGTC. The encoded protein is CASSFTGASSSYEQYV.

In regard to this clonotype: One base away lies a much larger clone, so this may be a sequencing read error. The rearrangement joins TRBV6-5 to TRBJ2-1; D possibly corresponds to TRBD1 (5 bases). The germline V and J ends were trimmed by 2 bases and 9 bases, with 5 bases remaining between them. Germline V gene sequence: CDR1 MNHEY, CDR2 SVGAGI. The CDR3 has 11 amino acids. The CDR3 protein is CASSYDSEQFF. In DNA, the CDR3 is TGTGCCAGCAGTTACGACAGTGAGCAGTTCTTC.

CDR3 residues: CASSPRAGTENEAFF. The CDR3 DNA is TGTGCCAGCAGCCCCCGCGCCGGGACAGAAAATGAAGCTTTCTTT. The rearrangement links TRBV9 to TRBJ1-1; TRBD1 aligns across 7 bases. V dropped 4 bases and J dropped 7; count of bases not matched to a gene: 13. Germline V gene sequence: CDR1 SGDLS, CDR2 YYNGEE. The CDR3 runs 15 residues.

This clonotype has more than one count but fewer than ten. The chain has TRBV12-5 and TRBJ2-3, with 8 bases matching TRBD2. The germline gives CDR1 LGHNT, CDR2 FRNRAP. V gave up 3 bases and J gave up 4 bases; unmatched junction bases: 12. This CDR3 contains 17 residues. DNA for the CDR3: TGTGCTAGTGGTTTCTCCCCGGGACTAGTTGTCCCAGATACGCAGTATTTT. It codes for CASGFSPGLVVPDTQYF.

The chain employs TRBV7-9 and TRBJ2-4; D uncertain. Germline V gene sequence: CDR1 SEHNR, CDR2 FQNEAQ (reference sequence). The CDR3 is 16 residues long. Trimming stripped 1 base from V and 0 bases from J, with 10 bases between. CDR3 protein: CASSLVEGLAKNIQYF. The DNA for the CDR3 is TGTGCCAGCAGCTTAGTAGAAGGTTTAGCCAAAAACATTCAGTACTTC.

Remarks on this clonotype: A much more abundant neighbour one base away suggests this may be a read error. This chain joins TRBV11-3 and TRBJ2-3; no firm D call. CDR3 length equals 14 residues. From germline, CDR1 is SGHNT and CDR2 YENEEA. For the CDR3, the DNA is TGTACCAGCAGTACCTCGTCGGTGAGAGATACGCAGTATTTT. It translates to CTSSTSSVRDTQYF. Complete variable domain (other parts from reference TRBV11-3 and TRBJ2-3): EAGVVQSPRYKIIEKKQPVAFWCNPISGHNTLYWYLQNLGQGPELLIRYENEEAVDDSQLPKDRFSAERLKGVDSTLKIQPAELGDSAVYLCTSSTSSVRDTQYFGPGTRLTVL.

A few counts support this clonotype. The chain carries TRBV7-9 and TRBJ1-3; 7 bases map to TRBD1. V shed 5 bases, J shed 0 bases, and the junction held 7 bases outside the gene matches. Germline V CDR1 and CDR2: SEHNR, FQNEAQ (reference sequence). The CDR3 runs to 16 residues. This chain's CDR3 is CASSHDRVSSGNTIYF. The CDR3 coding sequence is TGTGCCAGCAGCCACGACAGGGTTAGCTCTGGAAACACCATATATTTT. Full variable domain (missing parts from reference TRBV7-9 and TRBJ1-3): DTGVSQNPRHKITKRGQNVTFRCDPISEHNRLYWYRQTLGQGPEFLTYFQNEAQLEKSRLLSDRFSAERPKGSFSTLEIQRTEQGDSAMYLCASSHDRVSSGNTIYFGEGSWLTVV.

This clonotype was observed many times. The rearrangement uses TRBV7-6 and TRBJ1-3; TRBD1 aligns across 9 bases. The germline V gene encodes CDR1 SGHVS and CDR2 FNYEAQ. J lost 1 base, V lost 5 bases, and 3 bases had no gene match. The CDR3 totals 15 residues. This CDR3 is CASSPGTGSGNTIYF. Here the CDR3 DNA reads TGTGCCAGCAGCCCAGGGACAGGGTCTGGAAACACCATATATTTT. Full variable domain (rest looked up from reference TRBV7-6 and TRBJ1-3): GAGVSQSPRYKVTKRGQDVALRCDPISGHVSLYWYRQALGQGPEFLTYFNYEAQQDKSGLPNDRFSAERPEGSISTLTIQRTEQRDSAMYRCASSPGTGSGNTIYFGEGSWLTVV.

This clonotype was observed a handful of times. This chain joins TRBV7-6 and TRBJ2-1; D is possibly TRBD2 (6 bases). V gave up 5 bases and J gave up 5 bases, with 10 bases separating them. In germline, CDR1 is SGHVS, CDR2 FNYEAQ. This CDR3 contains 13 residues. The CDR3 DNA sequence: TGTGCCAGCAGCATGGGACTTAACAATGAGCAGTTCTTC. Translating gives CASSMGLNNEQFF.